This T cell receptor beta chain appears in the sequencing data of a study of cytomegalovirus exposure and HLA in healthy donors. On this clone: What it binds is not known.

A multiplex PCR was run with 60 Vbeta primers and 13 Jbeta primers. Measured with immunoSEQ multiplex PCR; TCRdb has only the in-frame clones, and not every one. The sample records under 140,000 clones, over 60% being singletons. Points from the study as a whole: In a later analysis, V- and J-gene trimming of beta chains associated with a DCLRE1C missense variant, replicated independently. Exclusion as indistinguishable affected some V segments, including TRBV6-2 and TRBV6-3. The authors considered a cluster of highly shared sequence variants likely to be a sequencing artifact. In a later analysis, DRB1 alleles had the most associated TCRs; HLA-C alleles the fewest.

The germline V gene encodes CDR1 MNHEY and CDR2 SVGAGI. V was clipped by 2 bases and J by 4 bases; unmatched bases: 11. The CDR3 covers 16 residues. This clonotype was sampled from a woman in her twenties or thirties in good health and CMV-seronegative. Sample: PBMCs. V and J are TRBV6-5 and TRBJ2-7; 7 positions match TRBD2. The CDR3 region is CASSYRSPVGGYEQYF. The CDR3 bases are TGTGCCAGCAGTTACCGAAGTCCGGTCGGGGGGTACGAGCAGTACTTC.